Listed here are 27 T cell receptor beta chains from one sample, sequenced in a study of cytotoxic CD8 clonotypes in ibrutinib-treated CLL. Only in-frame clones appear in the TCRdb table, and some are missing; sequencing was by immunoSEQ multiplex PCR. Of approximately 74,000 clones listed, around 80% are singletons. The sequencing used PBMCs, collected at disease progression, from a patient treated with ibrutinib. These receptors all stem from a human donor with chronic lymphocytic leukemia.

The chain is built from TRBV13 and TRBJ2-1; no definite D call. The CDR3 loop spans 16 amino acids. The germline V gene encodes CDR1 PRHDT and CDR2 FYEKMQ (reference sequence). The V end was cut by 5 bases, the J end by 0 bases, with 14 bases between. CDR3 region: CASSGVALSSYNEQFF. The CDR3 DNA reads TGTGCCAGCAGCGGCGTAGCTTTAAGCTCCTACAATGAGCAGTTCTTC.

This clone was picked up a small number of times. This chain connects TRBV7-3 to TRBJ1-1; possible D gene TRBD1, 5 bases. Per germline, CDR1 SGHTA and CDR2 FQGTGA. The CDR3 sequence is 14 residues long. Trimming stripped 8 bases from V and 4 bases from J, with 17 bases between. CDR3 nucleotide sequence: TGTGCCAGCCGGCGGCAGGGATTCGCCACTGAAGCTTTCTTT. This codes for CASRRQGFATEAFF.

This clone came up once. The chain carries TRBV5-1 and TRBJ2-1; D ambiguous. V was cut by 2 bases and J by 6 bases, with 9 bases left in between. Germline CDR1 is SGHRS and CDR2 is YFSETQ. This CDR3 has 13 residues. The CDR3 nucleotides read TGCGCCAGCAGCTTCTCGGCATTCAATGAGCAGTTCTTC. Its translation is CASSFSAFNEQFF.

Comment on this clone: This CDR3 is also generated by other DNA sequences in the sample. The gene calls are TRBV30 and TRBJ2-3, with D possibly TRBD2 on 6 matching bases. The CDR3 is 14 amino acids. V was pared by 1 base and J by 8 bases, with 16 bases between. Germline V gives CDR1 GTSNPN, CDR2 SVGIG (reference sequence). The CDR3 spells CAWSAGRGIGTQYF. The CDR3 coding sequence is TGTGCCTGGAGTGCCGGGAGAGGGATAGGTACGCAGTATTTT.

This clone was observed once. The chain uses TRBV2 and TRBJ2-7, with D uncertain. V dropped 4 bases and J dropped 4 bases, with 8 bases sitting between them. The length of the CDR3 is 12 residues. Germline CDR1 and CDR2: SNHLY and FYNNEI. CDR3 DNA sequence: TGTGCCAGCAGTGTAAGCATTTACGAGCAGTACTTC. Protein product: CASSVSIYEQYF.

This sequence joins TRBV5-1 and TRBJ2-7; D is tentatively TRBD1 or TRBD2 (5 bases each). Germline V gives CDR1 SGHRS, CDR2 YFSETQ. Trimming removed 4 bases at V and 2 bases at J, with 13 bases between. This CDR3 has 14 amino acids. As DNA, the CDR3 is TGCGCCAGCAGCGTCCGGGACGGGACCTACGAGCAGTACTTC. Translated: CASSVRDGTYEQYF. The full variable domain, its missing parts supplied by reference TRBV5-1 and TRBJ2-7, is KAGVTQTPRYLIKTRGQQVTLSCSPISGHRSVSWYQQTPGQGLQFLFEYFSETQRNKGNFPGRFSGRQFSNSRSEMNVSTLELGDSALYLCASSVRDGTYEQYFGPGTRLTVT.

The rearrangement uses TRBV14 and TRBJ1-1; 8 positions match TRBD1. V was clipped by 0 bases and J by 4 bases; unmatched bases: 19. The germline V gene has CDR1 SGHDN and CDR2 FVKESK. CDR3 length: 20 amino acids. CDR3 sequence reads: CASSQDKVTLRQGLVTEAFF. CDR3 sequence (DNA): TGTGCCAGCAGCCAAGACAAGGTTACCCTGAGACAGGGGTTGGTCACTGAAGCTTTCTTT.

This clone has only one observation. CDR3 sequence (DNA): TGCGCCAGCAGCTGGGGACTACAAGAGACCCAGTACTTC. Its translation is CASSWGLQETQYF. This rearrangement joins TRBV5-1 to TRBJ2-5; 7 bases map to TRBD2. J lost 2 bases, V lost 3 bases, and 1 base had no gene match. Germline V gene lookup returns CDR1 SGHRS and CDR2 YFSETQ. The CDR3 sequence is 13 residues long. The entire variable domain, with the rest obtained from reference TRBV5-1 and TRBJ2-5, is as follows: KAGVTQTPRYLIKTRGQQVTLSCSPISGHRSVSWYQQTPGQGLQFLFEYFSETQRNKGNFPGRFSGRQFSNSRSEMNVSTLELGDSALYLCASSWGLQETQYFGPGTRLLVL.

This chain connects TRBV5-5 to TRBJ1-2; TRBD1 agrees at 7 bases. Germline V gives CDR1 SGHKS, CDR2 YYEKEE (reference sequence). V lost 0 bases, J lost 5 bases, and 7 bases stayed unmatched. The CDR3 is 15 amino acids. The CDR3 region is CASSLAAQGLYGYTF. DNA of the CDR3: TGTGCCAGCAGCTTGGCCGCACAGGGGTTGTATGGCTACACCTTC.

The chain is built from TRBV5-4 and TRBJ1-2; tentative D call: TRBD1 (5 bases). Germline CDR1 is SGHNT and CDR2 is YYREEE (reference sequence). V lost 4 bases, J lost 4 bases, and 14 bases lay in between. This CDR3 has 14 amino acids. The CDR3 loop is CASSPREGGYGYTF. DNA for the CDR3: TGTGCCAGCAGCCCCAGGGAGGGAGGCTATGGCTACACCTTC.

CDR3 DNA: TGCGCCAGCAGCTTGGGACAGGGTTCCTACGAGCAGTACTTC. This encodes CASSLGQGSYEQYF. The genes are TRBV5-1 and TRBJ2-7; 7 bases are a match to TRBD1. J gave up 1 base and V 0 bases, and 1 base lay outside the gene matches. The germline gives CDR1 SGHRS, CDR2 YFSETQ. The CDR3 sequence is 14 residues long.

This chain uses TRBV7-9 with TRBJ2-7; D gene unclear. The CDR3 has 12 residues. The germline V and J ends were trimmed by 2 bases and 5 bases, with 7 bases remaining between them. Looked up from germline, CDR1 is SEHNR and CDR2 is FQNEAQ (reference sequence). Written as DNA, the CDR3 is TGTGCCAGCAGCTTAAGGGCAGACGAGCAGTACTTC. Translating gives CASSLRADEQYF. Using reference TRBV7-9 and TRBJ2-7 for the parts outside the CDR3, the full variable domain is DTGVSQNPRHKITKRGQNVTFRCDPISEHNRLYWYRQTLGQGPEFLTYFQNEAQLEKSRLLSDRFSAERPKGSFSTLEIQRTEQGDSAMYLCASSLRADEQYFGPGTRLTVT.

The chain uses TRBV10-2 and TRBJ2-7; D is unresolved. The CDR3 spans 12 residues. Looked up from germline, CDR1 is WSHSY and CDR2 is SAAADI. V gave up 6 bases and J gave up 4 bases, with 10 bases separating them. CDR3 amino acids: CASRRDLYEQYF. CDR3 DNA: TGCGCCAGCAGGAGAGACCTTTACGAGCAGTACTTC.

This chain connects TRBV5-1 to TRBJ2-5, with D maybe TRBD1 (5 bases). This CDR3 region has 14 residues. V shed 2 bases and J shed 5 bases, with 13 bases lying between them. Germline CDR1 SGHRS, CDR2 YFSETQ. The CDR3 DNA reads TGCGCCAGCAGCTTTTTAAGGGGTTGGGAGACCCAGTACTTC. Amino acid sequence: CASSFLRGWETQYF.

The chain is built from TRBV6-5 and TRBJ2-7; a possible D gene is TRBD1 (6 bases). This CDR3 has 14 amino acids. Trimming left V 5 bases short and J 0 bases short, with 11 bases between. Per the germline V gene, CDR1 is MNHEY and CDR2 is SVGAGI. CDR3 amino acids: CASSVRDTSYEQYF. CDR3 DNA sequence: TGTGCCAGCAGTGTCCGGGACACCTCCTACGAGCAGTACTTC.

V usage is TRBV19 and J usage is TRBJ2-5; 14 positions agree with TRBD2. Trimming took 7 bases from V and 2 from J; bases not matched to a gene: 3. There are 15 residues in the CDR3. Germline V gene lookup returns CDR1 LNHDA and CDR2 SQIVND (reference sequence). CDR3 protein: CASTGLAGVQETQYF. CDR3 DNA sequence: TGTGCCAGTACGGGACTAGCGGGAGTTCAAGAGACCCAGTACTTC.

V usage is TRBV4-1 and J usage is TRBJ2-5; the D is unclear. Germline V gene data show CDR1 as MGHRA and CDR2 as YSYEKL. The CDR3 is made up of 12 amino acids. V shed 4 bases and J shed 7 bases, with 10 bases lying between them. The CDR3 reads CASSPPVGTQYF. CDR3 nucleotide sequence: TGCGCCAGCAGCCCTCCTGTGGGGACCCAGTACTTC.

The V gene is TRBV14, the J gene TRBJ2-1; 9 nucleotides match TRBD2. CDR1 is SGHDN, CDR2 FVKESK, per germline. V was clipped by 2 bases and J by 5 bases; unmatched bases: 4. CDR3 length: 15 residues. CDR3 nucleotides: TGTGCCAGCAGCCAATTGGGACTAGCAGACAATGAGCAGTTCTTC. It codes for CASSQLGLADNEQFF.

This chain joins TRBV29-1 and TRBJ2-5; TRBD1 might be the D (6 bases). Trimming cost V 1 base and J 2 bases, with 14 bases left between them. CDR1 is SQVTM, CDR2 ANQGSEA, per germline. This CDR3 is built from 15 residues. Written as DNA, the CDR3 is TGCAGCGTTGAAGGGTCAGGGGCGAGGCAAGAGACCCAGTACTTC. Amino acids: CSVEGSGARQETQYF.

The CDR3 DNA follows: TGTGCCAGCAGTTCGATTTGGGGGGCCTACGAGCAGTACTTC. Translation gives CASSSIWGAYEQYF. The V gene is TRBV27, the J gene TRBJ2-7; D is perhaps TRBD2 (6 bases). V shed 4 bases and J shed 2 bases, with 12 bases lying between them. The CDR3 has 14 amino acids. The germline V gene has CDR1 MNHEY and CDR2 SMNVEV (reference sequence).

CDR3 DNA sequence: TGTGCCAGCAGCCTAATGGACTACCCCAATGAGCAGTTCTTC. Encoded protein: CASSLMDYPNEQFF. This rearrangement joins TRBV14 to TRBJ2-1; TRBD2 is a possible D gene (6 bases). The CDR3 covers 14 residues. Germline CDR1 SGHDN, CDR2 FVKESK. Trimming removed 4 bases at V and 6 bases at J, with 13 bases between.

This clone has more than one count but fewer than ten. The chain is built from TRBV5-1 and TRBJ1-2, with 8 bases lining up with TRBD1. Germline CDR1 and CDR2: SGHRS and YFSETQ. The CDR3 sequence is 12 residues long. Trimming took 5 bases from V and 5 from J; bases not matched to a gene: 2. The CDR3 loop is CASSWTGYGYTF. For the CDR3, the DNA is TGCGCCAGCAGTTGGACAGGGTATGGCTACACCTTC.

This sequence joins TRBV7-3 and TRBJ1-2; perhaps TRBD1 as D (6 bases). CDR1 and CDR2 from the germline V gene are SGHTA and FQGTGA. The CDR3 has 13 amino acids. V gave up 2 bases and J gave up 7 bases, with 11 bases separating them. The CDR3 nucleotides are TGTGCCAGCAGCTTATTGTCAGGGGTTGGCTACACCTTC. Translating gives CASSLLSGVGYTF.

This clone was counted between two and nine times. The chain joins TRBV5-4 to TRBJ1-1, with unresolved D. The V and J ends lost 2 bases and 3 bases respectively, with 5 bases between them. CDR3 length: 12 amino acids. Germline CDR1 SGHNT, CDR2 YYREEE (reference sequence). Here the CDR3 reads CASSFQDTEAFF. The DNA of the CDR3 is TGTGCCAGCAGCTTCCAAGACACTGAAGCTTTCTTT.

The CDR3 DNA sequence: TGCGCCAGCAGCTTGGGGACCGTCTGGAACTACGAGCAGTACTTC. It encodes CASSLGTVWNYEQYF. The chain uses TRBV5-1 and TRBJ2-7; D not certain. The germline gives CDR1 SGHRS, CDR2 YFSETQ. The CDR3 is made up of 15 amino acids. V was trimmed by 0 bases and J by 3 bases, leaving 13 bases between them.

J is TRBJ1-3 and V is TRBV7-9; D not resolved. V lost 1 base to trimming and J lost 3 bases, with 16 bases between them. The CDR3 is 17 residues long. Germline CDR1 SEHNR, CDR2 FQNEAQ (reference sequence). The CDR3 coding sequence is TGTGCCAGCAGCTTAGGGCCAGGCGGATCCTTTGGAAACACCATATATTTT. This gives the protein CASSLGPGGSFGNTIYF.

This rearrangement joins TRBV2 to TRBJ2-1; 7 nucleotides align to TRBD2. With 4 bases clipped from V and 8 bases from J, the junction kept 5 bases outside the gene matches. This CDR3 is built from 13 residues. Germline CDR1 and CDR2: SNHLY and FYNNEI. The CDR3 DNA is TGTGCCAGCAGTGGGGGACTAATCCATGAGCAGTTCTTC. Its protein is CASSGGLIHEQFF.